The entry that follows covers one T cell receptor (beta chain) sequence. These data originate in a study of blood T cell repertoires in COVID-19. As for the study in general: The United States, Italy and Spain supplied acute and convalescent COVID-19 samples.

In the study's own analysis: Scientists estimated how many nucleated cells there were by amplifying reference gene primers. TCRdb's table, derived via immunoSEQ multiplex PCR, lists solely in-frame clones and lacks some. Clonal size and the V and J genes are those of that table, whereas D and trimming came from the DNA. The table has 200,000 to 300,000 clones, 80% to 90% seen once. The sample taken for sequencing was peripheral blood. This receptor was taken from a man aged 45-65 years with acute or convalescent COVID-19.

Written as DNA, the CDR3 is TGTGCCAGCAGTCCCCGACTAGCGCCAGGGGGTGAGCAGTTCTTC. Protein product: CASSPRLAPGGEQFF. This chain links TRBV27 with TRBJ2-1, with a tentative D call TRBD2 (8 bases). CDR1 and CDR2 from the germline V gene are MNHEY and SMNVEV (reference sequence). The CDR3 has 15 amino acids. Trimming took off 5 bases at V and 9 bases at J, with 20 bases between the two ends.